The 7 T cell receptor beta chains presented below share a single source sample, sequenced in a study of cytomegalovirus exposure and HLA in healthy donors. 13 Jbeta primers and 60 Vbeta primers were used for the PCR. Assay: immunoSEQ multiplex PCR; the TCRdb copy retains only in-frame clones and omits some. The table lists some 130,000 clones, about three quarters of them singletons, with 1% to 1.5% in the top ten. The sequenced material came from PBMCs. The receptor set was obtained from a male donor in good health and CMV-seropositive.

V usage is TRBV5-1 and J usage is TRBJ1-6; 9 nucleotides line up with TRBD1. Germline values: CDR1 SGHRS, CDR2 YFSETQ. The CDR3 has 15 residues. The V gene end was trimmed by 0 bases and the J gene end by 10 bases; junction bases not matched to a gene: 5. The CDR3, as DNA: TGCGCCAGCAGCTTGGGGACAGGGGTGGGGTCACCCCTCCACTTT. Its protein is CASSLGTGVGSPLHF.

This sequence joins TRBV6-5 and TRBJ2-6; tentatively, D is TRBD1 (6 bases). The CDR3 is made up of 16 amino acids. The germline CDR1 and CDR2 sequences are MNHEY and SVGAGI. Trimming removed 6 bases from V and 0 bases from J, with 12 bases in between. CDR3: CASSYREYSGANVLTF. CDR3 coding DNA: TGTGCCAGCAGCTACAGGGAGTACTCTGGGGCCAACGTCCTGACTTTC.

The chain combines TRBV29-1 with TRBJ2-1; 9 nucleotides agree with TRBD1. The ends lost 2 bases at V and 5 bases at J; junction bases unmatched: 4. This CDR3 contains 14 residues. The germline V gene has CDR1 SQVTM and CDR2 ANQGSEA. CDR3 protein: CSVETWTGDNEQFF. The CDR3 region has the DNA TGCAGCGTTGAAACCTGGACAGGGGACAATGAGCAGTTCTTC.

The J gene is TRBJ2-3, the V gene TRBV15; D call uncertain. Deletions cut 0 bases from V and 0 bases from J, with 19 bases between. The CDR3 covers 19 residues. Germline CDR1 and CDR2: LNHNV and YYDKDF (reference sequence). CDR3 sequence reads: CATSRDPYETVSSTDTQYF. For the CDR3, the DNA is TGTGCCACCAGCAGAGATCCCTACGAGACTGTCTCTAGCACAGATACGCAGTATTTT.

This clone was seen a handful of times. This chain links TRBV14 with TRBJ2-5, with 7 positions matching TRBD2. This CDR3 is 14 amino acids long. V trimming: 6 bases; J trimming: 5 bases; junction bases outside the gene matches: 9. Germline V gene sequence: CDR1 SGHDN, CDR2 FVKESK. The CDR3 nucleotides read TGTGCCAGCAGTCGTTGGGGAGGGAGGGAGACCCAGTACTTC. Translated, it gives CASSRWGGRETQYF.

The rearrangement links TRBV27 to TRBJ2-2; D perhaps matches TRBD2 (5 bases). Germline values: CDR1 MNHEY, CDR2 SMNVEV (reference sequence). This CDR3 has 13 amino acids. Trimming stripped 8 bases from V and 0 bases from J, with 7 bases between. The CDR3: CASGRANTGELFF. DNA for the CDR3: TGTGCCAGCGGGAGAGCGAACACCGGGGAGCTGTTTTTT.

J is TRBJ2-5 and V is TRBV19; D perhaps matches TRBD1 (5 bases). The CDR3 totals 15 residues. Trimming pared 5 bases from V and 5 bases from J, leaving 18 bases between. The V gene's germline CDR1 is LNHDA and CDR2 SQIVND (reference sequence). CDR3 loop: CASSATAQGRETQYF. CDR3 DNA: TGTGCCAGTAGTGCCACCGCCCAGGGTCGGGAGACCCAGTACTTC.